This T cell receptor beta chain was identified in a study of cytomegalovirus exposure and HLA in healthy donors. Germline loops: CDR1 MDHEN, CDR2 SYDVKM. Deletions cut 6 bases from V and 6 bases from J, with 11 bases between. This CDR3 has 12 amino acids. Vbeta (60) and Jbeta (13) primers were used in the PCR. Assay: immunoSEQ multiplex PCR; the TCRdb copy retains only in-frame clones and omits some. Seen here are about 120,000 clones, 65% to 80% observed once, and the top ten hold under 5%. This clone appeared once. The antigen remains undetermined. Broader study findings: The authors later linked a missense DCLRE1C variant to TCR beta V- and J-gene trimming. Investigators reported around 150 TCR beta chains as tied to cytomegalovirus.

It was healthy bone marrow donors who served as donors. Sequenced material: PBMCs. This rearrangement joins TRBV28 to TRBJ1-1, with D possibly matching TRBD1 (5 bases). The clonotype comes from a male donor in good health and CMV-seropositive. The CDR3, as DNA: TGTGCCAGCAGCCGGGGGGGGGCTGAAGCTTTCTTT. This encodes CASSRGGAEAFF.